This is a list of T cell receptor beta chains from one sample in a study of T cell responses to AZD1222 COVID-19 vaccine. The assay was immunoSEQ multiplex PCR, and TCRdb's table has in-frame clones only and misses some. In the table there are about 90,000 clones, roughly 85% of which are singletons. The sequencing used peripheral blood, collected on day 0 of AZD1222 vaccination. The origin of the receptors is an adult in good health. Each CDR3 is given with its conserved first and last residue. A D gene is named only where the DNA matches it firmly. Some rows have no size entry. The others give once, few or many, or a class for an expanded clone.

V: TRBV7-9
size: .
J: TRBJ1-4
D: .
CDR3: CASSLGQGSFNEKLFF
DNA: TGTGCCAGCAGCTTAGGCCAGGGATCTTTTAATGAAAAACTGTTTTTT

V: TRBV18
size: once
J: TRBJ2-5
D: .
CDR3: CASSPPNPQETQYF
DNA: TGTGCCAGCTCACCACCCAACCCACAAGAGACCCAGTACTTC

V: TRBV7-9
size: .
J: TRBJ2-7
D: .
CDR3: CASSPPWSEQYF
DNA: TGTGCCAGCAGCCCCCCATGGAGCGAGCAGTACTTC

V: TRBV27
size: .
J: TRBJ1-1
D: .
CDR3: CASSLYGFGNTEAFF
DNA: TGTGCCAGCAGTTTATATGGGTTTGGGAACACTGAAGCTTTCTTT

V: TRBV5-1
size: .
J: TRBJ2-7
D: TRBD2
CDR3: CASTLEGAGGSYEQYF
DNA: TGCGCCAGCACCCTTGAGGGCGCGGGAGGGTCCTACGAGCAGTACTTC

V: TRBV6-1
size: .
J: TRBJ1-5
D: TRBD1
CDR3: CASSGGGDSSSNQPQHF
DNA: TGTGCCAGCAGTGGTGGCGGGGACAGCTCAAGCAATCAGCCCCAGCATTTT

V: TRBV24-1
size: .
J: TRBJ2-7
D: TRBD2
CDR3: CATSDGGLAYSDGQYF
DNA: TGTGCCACCAGTGATGGGGGACTAGCCTACTCCGACGGGCAGTACTTC

V: TRBV6-1
size: .
J: TRBJ2-7
D: .
CDR3: CASSESSYEQYF
DNA: TGTGCCAGCAGTGAATCAAGTTACGAGCAGTACTTC

V: TRBV5-8
size: .
J: TRBJ2-7
D: .
CDR3: CASMSHNGSSYEQYF
DNA: TGTGCCAGCATGTCCCACAATGGAAGCTCCTACGAGCAGTACTTC

V: TRBV7-3
size: .
J: TRBJ2-1
D: TRBD2
CDR3: CASSRTEGLAGKNEQFF
DNA: TGTGCCAGCAGCCGAACAGAAGGACTAGCGGGAAAGAATGAGCAGTTCTTC

V: TRBV18
size: .
J: TRBJ2-1
D: TRBD2
CDR3: CASSPALAGGYNEQFF
DNA: TGTGCCAGCTCACCAGCGCTAGCGGGGGGTTACAATGAGCAGTTCTTC

V: TRBV28
size: .
J: TRBJ2-7
D: .
CDR3: CASSSGTASSYEQYF
DNA: TGTGCCAGCAGTTCCGGGACGGCGAGCTCCTACGAGCAGTACTTC

V: TRBV19
size: .
J: TRBJ1-1
D: TRBD1
CDR3: CASSRTGNTEAFF
DNA: TGTGCCAGTAGTCGGACAGGGAACACTGAAGCTTTCTTT

V: TRBV7-9
size: .
J: TRBJ2-1
D: TRBD1
CDR3: CASGQGWNEQFF
DNA: TGTGCCAGCGGACAGGGCTGGAATGAGCAGTTCTTC

V: TRBV10-3
size: .
J: TRBJ2-6
D: .
CDR3: CAITGSFSGANVLTF
DNA: TGTGCCATCACGGGGTCATTCTCTGGGGCCAACGTCCTGACTTTC

V: TRBV7-8
size: .
J: TRBJ1-2
D: .
CDR3: CASSLGGPSSYGYTF
DNA: TGTGCCAGCAGCTTAGGGGGACCCTCTAGCTATGGCTACACCTTC

V: TRBV1
size: .
J: TRBJ2-6
D: .
CDR3: CTSSQEGLAGTPKTPRSGANVLTF
DNA: TGCACCAGCAGCCAAGAGGGGCTAGCGGGTACACCCAAGACTCCCCGCTCTGGGGCCAACGTCCTGACTTTC

V: TRBV7-8
size: .
J: TRBJ2-1
D: TRBD1
CDR3: CASSVNRGGGNEQFF
DNA: TGTGCCAGCAGCGTAAACAGGGGTGGGGGAAATGAGCAGTTCTTC

V: TRBV9
size: .
J: TRBJ2-1
D: TRBD2
CDR3: CASSLQGLAGTGDEQFF
DNA: TGTGCCAGCAGCCTCCAGGGACTAGCGGGGACTGGGGATGAGCAGTTCTTC